The 27 T cell receptor beta chains reported below all come from one sample, sequenced in a study of cytomegalovirus exposure and HLA in healthy donors. 60 Vbeta and 13 Jbeta primers were used in PCR. Here immunoSEQ multiplex PCR was the method, and the copy in TCRdb shows in-frame clones only, minus some. This sample yields roughly 150,000 clones, of which nearly 80% are seen a single time; 13% to 15% belongs to the top ten. Sequences were obtained from PBMCs. Receptor source: a woman aged 40 to 55 in good health and CMV-seronegative.

The V call is TRBV7-9, the J call TRBJ2-1, with 8 bases fitting TRBD2. Per the germline V gene, CDR1 is SEHNR and CDR2 is FQNEAQ (reference sequence). The CDR3 contains 17 residues. The V segment lost 5 bases and the J segment 8 bases; nucleotides outside the gene matches: 17. CDR3 sequence (DNA): TGTGCCAGCAGCCCTGATTTCGGAACGGGGGGGCCCTATGAGCAGTTCTTC. It encodes CASSPDFGTGGPYEQFF.

The V call is TRBV10-3, the J call TRBJ2-1; tentatively, D is TRBD1 (6 bases). The germline gives CDR1 ENHRY, CDR2 SYGVKD. V lost 0 bases, J lost 7 bases, and 13 bases lay in between. The CDR3 sequence is 15 residues long. This chain's CDR3 is CAISESDRITNEQFF. CDR3 nucleotides: TGTGCCATCAGTGAGTCGGACAGAATAACTAATGAGCAGTTCTTC.

CDR3 in amino acids: CATHGQRSQETQYF. CDR3 in DNA: TGTGCCACCCACGGACAGCGTTCACAAGAGACCCAGTACTTC. V and J are TRBV10-3 and TRBJ2-5, with D perhaps matching TRBD1 (6 bases). The CDR3 length is 14 residues. Germline values: CDR1 ENHRY, CDR2 SYGVKD. Trimming removed 10 bases at V and 2 bases at J, with 17 bases between.

J is TRBJ1-3 and V is TRBV30; D is possibly TRBD1 (6 bases). The CDR3 consists of 13 residues. Trimming shortened V by 3 bases and J by 4 bases, and 10 bases separated the two germline ends. Looked up from germline, CDR1 is GTSNPN and CDR2 is SVGIG (reference sequence). The CDR3 DNA reads as TGTGCCTGGAGCCCAGGGGCGGGAAACACCATATATTTT. This sequence encodes CAWSPGAGNTIYF.

The chain has TRBV7-8 and TRBJ2-5; TRBD1 matches 8 bases. CDR3 length: 14 residues. The germline V gene has CDR1 SGHVS and CDR2 FQNEAQ. V was clipped by 5 bases and J by 9 bases; unmatched bases: 11. In DNA form, the CDR3 reads TGTGCCAGCAGCGCCCCAGGGGGCCGAGCGGCCCAGTACTTC. As protein: CASSAPGGRAAQYF.

This sequence joins TRBV27 and TRBJ2-5, with D perhaps TRBD2 (7 bases). The last part of the DNA fits TRBJ2-7 better; the J call may be wrong. This CDR3 has 14 residues. Germline V gene lookup returns CDR1 MNHEY and CDR2 SMNVEV (reference sequence). CDR3 DNA: TGTGCCAGCAGTTTTAGGCGGGGGCTCTACGAGCAGTACTTC. Encoded protein: CASSFRRGLYEQYF.

This sequence joins TRBV14 and TRBJ2-1, with 9 bases lining up with TRBD2. Trimming removed 4 bases from V and 9 bases from J; junction bases left unmatched: 4. The CDR3 runs 13 residues. Germline CDR1 reads SGHDN; CDR2 reads FVKESK. The CDR3 sequence is CASSPTTSGEQFF. The CDR3 DNA sequence: TGTGCCAGCAGCCCAACGACTAGCGGTGAGCAGTTCTTC.

The chain joins TRBV10-3 to TRBJ2-7, with D maybe TRBD1 (6 bases). Looked up from germline, CDR1 is ENHRY and CDR2 is SYGVKD. V lost 3 bases and J lost 1, with 13 bases in between. The CDR3 has 15 residues. CDR3 sequence (DNA): TGTGCCATCAGTGACTCCGGGACACCATCCTACGAGCAGTACTTC. Its translation is CAISDSGTPSYEQYF.

The J gene is TRBJ1-4, the V gene TRBV28; TRBD1 might be the D (6 bases). CDR3 length: 14 amino acids. Trimming took off 2 bases at V and 8 bases at J, with 12 bases between the two ends. CDR1 and CDR2 (germline): MDHEN, SYDVKM. As DNA, the CDR3 is TGTGCCAGCAGTTTAAGGCAGGGGTACGAAAAACTGTTTTTT. Protein product: CASSLRQGYEKLFF.

Only a few counts were recorded for this clone. V usage is TRBV10-3 and J usage is TRBJ1-4; D gene uncertain. This CDR3 is built from 15 residues. With 2 bases removed from V and 0 bases from J, the gap between germline ends came to 7 bases. Per germline, CDR1 ENHRY and CDR2 SYGVKD. CDR3 sequence reads: CAISEALSTNEKLFF. The CDR3 DNA reads TGTGCCATCAGTGAGGCCCTATCAACTAATGAAAAACTGTTTTTT.

Comment on this clone: Relative to the germline gene, one junction end is altered; a read error may explain this. V is TRBV7-9 and J is TRBJ1-2, with D tentatively TRBD1 (5 bases). This CDR3 has 17 residues. CDR1 and CDR2 from the germline V gene are SEHNR and FQNEAQ (reference sequence). The CDR3: CSSSSTIMTVSDYGYTF. The CDR3 nucleotides are TGTTCCAGCAGCTCGACCATTATGACAGTATCAGACTATGGCTACACCTTC.

The gene calls are TRBV4-3 and TRBJ2-3; 11 bases are shared with TRBD2. The CDR3 runs 13 residues. The V and J ends lost 6 bases and 5 bases, in that order; junction bases with no gene match: 1. Germline-derived CDR1 and CDR2 are LGHNA and YSLEER. For the CDR3, the DNA is TGCGCCAGCAGACTAGCGGGGGAAGATACGCAGTATTTT. Translating it yields CASRLAGEDTQYF.

As DNA, the CDR3 is TGTGCCAGCAGCGTCCTAACAGGGGACGGGGAGCTGTTTTTT. Protein product: CASSVLTGDGELFF. This chain joins TRBV9 and TRBJ2-2, with 7 bases that match TRBD1. The CDR3 runs 14 residues. V was clipped by 2 bases and J by 7 bases; unmatched bases: 5. Germline V CDR1 and CDR2: SGDLS, YYNGEE.

The gene calls are TRBV9 and TRBJ2-3; TRBD2 matches at 8 bases. The CDR3 runs 15 residues. The V and J ends lost 5 bases and 3 bases, in that order; junction bases with no gene match: 8. Germline loops: CDR1 SGDLS, CDR2 YYNGEE. CDR3 nucleotide sequence: TGTGCCAGCAGTACTGTACTAGCGGATACAGATACGCAGTATTTT. Its protein is CASSTVLADTDTQYF.

A few counts support this clone. The chain couples TRBV7-6 to TRBJ2-1, with 7 bases identical to TRBD2. The CDR3 runs to 13 residues. Germline-derived CDR1 and CDR2 are SGHVS and FNYEAQ. Trimming at V came to 4 bases and at J to 12 bases, leaving 9 bases not matched to a gene. The CDR3 spells CASSYYSGRVQFF. In DNA, the CDR3 is TGTGCCAGCAGCTACTATAGCGGGCGTGTGCAGTTCTTC.

The genes are TRBV27 and TRBJ1-3; TRBD1 matches 8 bases. The CDR3 has 19 amino acids. Trimming cost V 0 bases and J 0 bases; bases outside gene matches: 10. Germline V CDR1 and CDR2: MNHEY, SMNVEV (reference sequence). The CDR3 loop reads CASSLSIETGDNSGNTIYF. CDR3 DNA: TGTGCCAGCAGTTTATCGATTGAGACAGGGGACAACTCTGGAAACACCATATATTTT.

The count of this clone is one. This chain links TRBV6-6 with TRBJ2-1, with D tentatively TRBD2 (5 bases). The germline CDR1 and CDR2 sequences are MNHNY and SVGAGI (reference sequence). Between the trimmed V and J ends, which lost 2 bases and 7 bases, there was a span of 9 bases. This CDR3 has 13 residues. The CDR3 bases are TGTGCCAGCAGTTACACCGGGGAAAATGAGCAGTTCTTC. This translates into CASSYTGENEQFF.

The chain carries TRBV28 and TRBJ2-1; the match to TRBD2 covers 9 bases. The CDR3 totals 16 residues. V dropped 6 bases and J dropped 4; count of bases not matched to a gene: 10. Germline values: CDR1 MDHEN, CDR2 SYDVKM. CDR3 nucleotides: TGTGCCAGCAGAAGCCTAGCGGGGACTAATTACAATGAGCAGTTCTTC. Its translation is CASRSLAGTNYNEQFF.

V and J are TRBV11-2 and TRBJ2-1; 12 positions match TRBD2. The CDR3 is 16 amino acids. V trimming: 2 bases; J trimming: 3 bases; junction bases outside the gene matches: 2. From germline, CDR1 is SGHAT and CDR2 FQNNGV. The CDR3 region has the DNA TGTGCCAGCAGCTTATCACTAGCGGGAGGCTACAATGAGCAGTTCTTC. This gives the protein CASSLSLAGGYNEQFF.

The V call is TRBV27, the J call TRBJ1-2; 7 bases are shared with TRBD1. The V gene end was trimmed by 3 bases and the J gene end by 4 bases; junction bases not matched to a gene: 8. The CDR3 sequence is 15 residues long. CDR1 and CDR2 (germline): MNHEY, SMNVEV (reference sequence). The CDR3 DNA sequence: TGTGCCAGCAGTTTGAGTGGGACAGTGAGCTATGGCTACACCTTC. It codes for CASSLSGTVSYGYTF.

The genes are TRBV28 and TRBJ2-3, with 12 bases matching TRBD1. Germline trimming cut 6 bases from V and 6 bases from J; bases unmatched to any gene: 7. CDR3 size: 15 residues. Germline V lookup: CDR1 MDHEN, CDR2 SYDVKM. The CDR3 region has the DNA TGTGCCAGCAGGCCGGGACAGGGGGCGGGGGATACGCAGTATTTT. It specifies CASRPGQGAGDTQYF.

The V gene is TRBV6-1, the J gene TRBJ1-2; a possible D gene is TRBD1 (6 bases). Per germline, CDR1 MNHNS and CDR2 SASEGT. V lost 1 base, J lost 8 bases, and 17 bases lay in between. This CDR3 has 15 residues. CDR3 loop: CASSEGGGAGGGYTF. The CDR3, as DNA: TGTGCCAGCAGTGAAGGTGGGGGGGCTGGCGGCGGCTACACCTTC.

As for this clone: Other DNA sequences in this specimen translate into the identical CDR3. V gene TRBV19 combines with J gene TRBJ2-2; TRBD1 agrees at 10 bases. Germline V gives CDR1 LNHDA, CDR2 SQIVND (reference sequence). The CDR3 extends over 16 amino acids. Trimming took 5 bases from V and 4 from J; bases not matched to a gene: 7. The CDR3 is CASSPRTGGGTGELFF. As DNA, the CDR3 is TGTGCCAGTAGTCCACGGACAGGGGGGGGCACCGGGGAGCTGTTTTTT.

V is TRBV25-1 and J is TRBJ2-2, with 7 bases fitting TRBD1. Germline V gives CDR1 MGHDK, CDR2 SYGVNS. The CDR3 extends over 13 amino acids. V dropped 7 bases and J dropped 6; count of bases not matched to a gene: 5. CDR3: CASTTGSAGELFF. The CDR3 DNA is TGTGCCAGCACGACAGGGAGCGCCGGGGAGCTGTTTTTT. The variable domain in full, with the rest retrieved from reference TRBV25-1 and TRBJ2-2, is EADIYQTPRYLVIGTGKKITLECSQTMGHDKMYWYQQDPGMELHLIHYSYGVNSTEKGDLSSESTVSRIRTEHFPLTLESARPSHTSQYLCASTTGSAGELFFGEGSRLTVL.

The chain employs TRBV28 and TRBJ1-5, with TRBD1 matching over 8 bases. Germline trimming cut 3 bases from V and 3 bases from J; bases unmatched to any gene: 13. This CDR3 is 18 amino acids long. CDR1 and CDR2 (germline): MDHEN, SYDVKM. CDR3 DNA sequence: TGTGCCAGCAGTTTCCTTTTGGGACAGGCGCAACCCAATCAGCCCCAGCATTTT. Translating it yields CASSFLLGQAQPNQPQHF.

This chain links TRBV10-3 with TRBJ1-6, with D uncertain. Germline V CDR1 and CDR2: ENHRY, SYGVKD. V lost 3 bases, J lost 0 bases, and 9 bases lay in between. This CDR3 comprises 16 residues. The CDR3 loop reads CAISEPGSSYNSPLHF. DNA for the CDR3: TGTGCCATCAGTGAACCCGGGAGCTCCTATAATTCACCCCTCCACTTT.

This clone occurred a few times. This chain links TRBV28 with TRBJ1-2; D possibly corresponds to TRBD1 (6 bases). V was cut by 3 bases and J by 0 bases, with 17 bases left in between. Germline V gives CDR1 MDHEN, CDR2 SYDVKM. This CDR3 spans 17 amino acids. The DNA for the CDR3 is TGTGCCAGCAGTTTTACGGGCAGGGGAGCCCCTAACTATGGCTACACCTTC. This codes for CASSFTGRGAPNYGYTF.